This T cell receptor (beta chain) was sequenced during a study of cytomegalovirus exposure and HLA in healthy donors. Study-wide results and limits: A later analysis reportedly found fewer N-insertions in an Asian-associated ancestry cluster than the approximately 700-donor mean.

This clone was detected a few times. What it binds is unknown. CDR3 length equals 13 residues. V lost 3 bases and J 5 bases, leaving 10 bases between the germline ends. Germline CDR1 reads LNHDA; CDR2 reads SQIVND (reference sequence). The PCR made use of 60 Vbeta and 13 Jbeta primers. Measured with immunoSEQ multiplex PCR; TCRdb has only the in-frame clones, and not every one. The table shows 200,000 to 250,000 clones, with 60% to 80% occurring only once. The specimen sequenced was PBMCs. The receptor comes from a woman in her 30s in good health and CMV-seronegative. This chain connects TRBV19 to TRBJ2-5; D not resolved. CDR3 bases: TGTGCCAGTAGTATCACCGGGTACGAGACCCAGTACTTC. Amino acid sequence: CASSITGYETQYF.